The 14 T cell receptor beta chains below were found in one sample sequenced in a study of blood T cell repertoires in COVID-19. Assay used: immunoSEQ multiplex PCR; TCRdb lists only in-frame clones, some missing. This repertoire shows tens of thousands of clones, about 85% found once; its top ten account for around 16%. The sequencing input was peripheral blood. Receptors were obtained from a male donor with acute or convalescent COVID-19.

This clone was recorded only once. The chain is built from TRBV11-2 and TRBJ2-7, with 10 bases lining up with TRBD2. Germline assignment: CDR1 SGHAT and CDR2 FQNNGV. The CDR3 contains 15 residues. V lost 0 bases, J lost 2 bases, and 1 base stayed unmatched. The CDR3 region has the DNA TGTGCCAGCAGCTTAGAAGCGGGGGGGCCCTACGAGCAGTACTTC. The encoded protein is CASSLEAGGPYEQYF.

This chain uses TRBV19 with TRBJ2-5, with 7 nucleotides matching TRBD2. CDR1 and CDR2 (germline): LNHDA, SQIVND (reference sequence). The J segment lost 1 base and the V segment lost 1 base, leaving 12 bases of the junction unmatched. The CDR3 is made up of 18 amino acids. CDR3 DNA sequence: TGTGCCAGTAGTATAGGGGGGACTACCACTCTGCTCCAAGAGACCCAGTACTTC. This encodes CASSIGGTTTLLQETQYF.

This clone has a single count. V and J are TRBV6-2 or TRBV6-3 and TRBJ2-2; TRBD1 matches at 8 bases. Germline lookup yields CDR1 MNHEY and CDR2 SVGEGT. The CDR3 has 16 residues. V trimming: 5 bases; J trimming: 1 base; junction bases outside the gene matches: 6. The CDR3 is CASSLTGTGNTGELFF. In nucleotides, the CDR3 is TGTGCCAGCAGTCTGACCGGGACAGGGAACACCGGGGAGCTGTTTTTT.

The chain combines TRBV15 with TRBJ2-5, with 10 bases that match TRBD1. Germline V gene lookup returns CDR1 LNHNV and CDR2 YYDKDF (reference sequence). The CDR3 consists of 15 residues. J was trimmed by 2 bases and V by 5 bases; bases with no gene match: 5. The CDR3 sequence: CATSLRDRGQETQYF. Written as DNA, the CDR3 is TGTGCCACCAGCTTGCGGGACAGGGGACAAGAGACCCAGTACTTC.

This chain uses TRBV5-1 with TRBJ2-7; D might be TRBD1 (6 bases). The germline CDR1 and CDR2 sequences are SGHRS and YFSETQ. Trimming removed 2 bases from V and 0 bases from J, with 12 bases in between. This CDR3 region has 15 residues. CDR3 nucleotide sequence: TGCGCCAGCAGCTTTTCCGGGACATTCTCCTACGAGCAGTACTTC. Encoded protein: CASSFSGTFSYEQYF. Using reference TRBV5-1 and TRBJ2-7 for the parts outside the CDR3, the full variable domain is KAGVTQTPRYLIKTRGQQVTLSCSPISGHRSVSWYQQTPGQGLQFLFEYFSETQRNKGNFPGRFSGRQFSNSRSEMNVSTLELGDSALYLCASSFSGTFSYEQYFGPGTRLTVT.

J is TRBJ2-5 and V is TRBV5-1; 12 bases agree with TRBD1. The germline gives CDR1 SGHRS, CDR2 YFSETQ. This CDR3 spans 16 amino acids. Trimming removed 3 bases from V and 0 bases from J; junction bases left unmatched: 3. Here the CDR3 reads CASSWGTGGNQETQYF. The CDR3 region has the DNA TGCGCCAGCAGCTGGGGGACAGGGGGCAACCAAGAGACCCAGTACTTC.

The chain carries TRBV5-3 and TRBJ1-6, with D hard to call. TRBV5-3 is given ORF status, its function remaining uncertain. This CDR3 has 19 residues. V was cut by 4 bases and J by 7 bases, with 27 bases left in between. CDR3 coding DNA: TGTGCCAGAAGCGACACTCTGGGAGAGGATGTAAATGGGAATTCACCCCTCCACTTT. Translation gives CARSDTLGEDVNGNSPLHF.

The V and J genes are TRBV6-5 and TRBJ1-2, with 10 bases aligning to TRBD1. The germline gives CDR1 MNHEY, CDR2 SVGAGI. Trimming removed 5 bases from V and 4 bases from J; junction bases left unmatched: 4. The CDR3 loop spans 14 amino acids. The CDR3 coding sequence is TGTGCCAGCAGTCGGGACAGGGGAATCTATGGCTACACCTTC. Protein product: CASSRDRGIYGYTF.

The chain joins TRBV19 to TRBJ2-3; TRBD2 aligns across 14 bases. CDR3 size: 15 residues. Germline CDR1 reads LNHDA; CDR2 reads SQIVND (reference sequence). Losses at the gene ends were 9 bases for V and 2 bases for J; bases not matched to a gene: 4. This chain's CDR3 is CASGGLAGVTDTQYF. The CDR3 coding sequence is TGTGCCAGCGGGGGACTAGCGGGGGTCACAGATACGCAGTATTTT.

The chain is built from TRBV7-9 and TRBJ1-3, with D possibly being TRBD1 (6 bases). Germline V gives CDR1 SEHNR, CDR2 FQNEAQ (reference sequence). Between the trimmed V and J ends, which lost 5 bases and 0 bases, there was a span of 8 bases. CDR3 length equals 14 residues. The CDR3 nucleotides read TGTGCCAGCAGCCCAGGGGTCTCTGGAAACACCATATATTTT. Residues: CASSPGVSGNTIYF.

This clone was observed a few times. The J gene is TRBJ2-1, the V gene TRBV3-1 (or the pseudogene TRBV3-2); the D is unclear. Between the trimmed V and J ends, which lost 6 bases and 5 bases, there was a span of 17 bases. The germline V gene encodes CDR1 LGHDT and CDR2 YNNKEL (reference sequence). The CDR3 has 15 residues. CDR3 DNA sequence: TGTGCCAGCAGGGCAGGCCAAATCAAGAACAATGAGCAGTTCTTC. Translating gives CASRAGQIKNNEQFF.

The rearrangement joins TRBV7-2 to TRBJ2-1; possibly TRBD2 for D (6 bases). The V gene's germline CDR1 is SGHTA and CDR2 FQGNSA. This CDR3 is built from 14 residues. Deletions cut 8 bases from V and 7 bases from J, with 18 bases between. The CDR3 coding sequence is TGTGCCAGCTTACTTCGGGACTCCCGAAATGAGCAGTTCTTC. Amino acid sequence: CASLLRDSRNEQFF.

This rearrangement joins TRBV7-9 to TRBJ2-3, with 8 nucleotides matching TRBD1. V shed 3 bases and J 1 base; nucleotides not matched to a gene: 3. This CDR3 has 15 residues. In germline, CDR1 is SEHNR, CDR2 FQNEAQ (reference sequence). Written as DNA, the CDR3 is TGTGCCAGCAGCTTTTGGGGACAGGGCACAGATACGCAGTATTTT. Protein: CASSFWGQGTDTQYF.

The chain has TRBV3-1 (or the pseudogene TRBV3-2) and TRBJ2-2; no clear D. This CDR3 contains 15 residues. The V end lost 6 bases, the J end lost 1 base, and 12 bases lay between the germline ends. Germline assignment: CDR1 LGHDT and CDR2 YNNKEL (reference sequence). In DNA form, the CDR3 reads TGTGCCAGCAGATCCCCGTTGAGGAACACCGGGGAGCTGTTTTTT. Protein product: CASRSPLRNTGELFF.